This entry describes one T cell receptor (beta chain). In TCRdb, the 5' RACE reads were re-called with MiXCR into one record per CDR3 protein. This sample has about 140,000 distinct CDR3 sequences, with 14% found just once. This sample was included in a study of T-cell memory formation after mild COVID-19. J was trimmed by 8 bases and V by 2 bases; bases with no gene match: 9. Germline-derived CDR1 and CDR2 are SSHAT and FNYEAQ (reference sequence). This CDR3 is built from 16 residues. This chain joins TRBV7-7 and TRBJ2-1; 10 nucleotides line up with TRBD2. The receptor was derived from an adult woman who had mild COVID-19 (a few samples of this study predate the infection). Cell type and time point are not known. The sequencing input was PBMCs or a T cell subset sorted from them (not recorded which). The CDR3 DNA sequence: TGTGCCAGCAGCTTAAGCAGCGGGGGGGCCTTACATGAGCAGTTCTTC. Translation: CASSLSSGGALHEQFF.